The T cell receptor (beta chain) under discussion was sequenced for a study of cytomegalovirus exposure and HLA in healthy donors. Background on the study: Both the approximately 120 validation repertoires and the 600 to 750 first-cohort repertoires used the same platform, as reported by a later analysis.

Assay: immunoSEQ multiplex PCR; the TCRdb copy retains only in-frame clones and omits some. The sample lists 150,000 to 200,000 clones; roughly 90% were seen once. The donors were part of the validation cohort, which consisted of about 120 subjects and was separate from the first cohort of several hundred subjects. Comments on this clone: Antigen specificity is unknown.

In germline, CDR1 is SGHTA, CDR2 FQGTGA. The CDR3 spans 15 residues. Trimming pared 5 bases from V and 6 bases from J, leaving 19 bases between. Notes on the study in general: Most TCR sequences were rare, but some public TCRs occurred in many donors. In vitro confirmation showed a few CMV-associated chains to be CMV antigen specific.

The sequenced sample was PBMCs. This sequence originates from a woman in her late teens or twenties in good health and CMV-seropositive. The chain employs TRBV7-3 and TRBJ1-2; D may be TRBD1 (6 bases). CDR3 loop: CASSPKGPGGHGYTF. As DNA, the CDR3 is TGTGCCAGCAGCCCCAAGGGACCTGGGGGCCATGGCTACACCTTC. The full variable domain, its missing parts supplied by reference TRBV7-3 and TRBJ1-2, is GAGVSQTPSNKVTEKGKYVELRCDPISGHTALYWYRQSLGQGPEFLIYFQGTGAADDSGLPNDRFFAVRPEGSVSTLKIQRTERGDSAVYLCASSPKGPGGHGYTFGSGTRLTVV.